There are a few counts of the clone carrying this TCR beta chain. The junction departs from germline at one end; a sequencing error may be responsible. The data were produced by immunoSEQ multiplex PCR, yet TCRdb's version contains in-frame clones alone and is incomplete. The data show about 44,000 clones, roughly three quarters seen once. This record comes from a study of control samples from healthy donors and cancer patients. Germline V lookup: CDR1 SQVTM, CDR2 ANQGSEA. This CDR3 comprises 11 residues. The chain carries TRBV29-1 and TRBJ2-5, with D possibly matching TRBD1 (5 bases). Material for sequencing was formalin-fixed, paraffin-embedded tissue. The receptor was derived from a male donor with melanoma. The CDR3 loop reads CTGQRQETQYF. CDR3 nucleotide sequence: TGTACAGGCCAGCGCCAAGAGACCCAGTACTTC.